The clone carrying this TCR beta chain was seen at least ten times. This sample is drawn from a study of regulatory T cells in long-lasting Graves disease. Regarding time point: persistent/refractory GD, antithyroid drugs over 5 years with positive TRAb. From PBMCs, RNA was extracted and then used to make the TCR library. Combining iRepertoire HTBI primers with Arm-PCR of CDR3 regions, the authors built TCR beta libraries. Using its own MiXCR run on the multiplex PCR reads, TCRdb lists one record per CDR3 protein. This table has approximately 470,000 distinct CDR3 sequences, roughly 20% appearing once. Trimming shortened V by 8 bases and J by 5 bases, and 7 bases separated the two germline ends. Germline CDR1 reads MDHEN; CDR2 reads SYDVKM. The CDR3 totals 10 residues.

Here the sequenced sample was peripheral blood mononuclear cells (PBMCs), taken when the disease was refractory, from a patient treated with antithyroid drugs. The V gene is TRBV28, the J gene TRBJ2-7, with D uncertain. The TCR sequence derives from a female donor with Graves disease. The CDR3 protein is CASGSNEQYF. DNA for the CDR3: TGTGCCAGCGGGTCAAACGAGCAGTACTTC.